Below, 22 T cell receptor beta chains from the same sample are listed, as sequenced in a study of a mutant IDH1 vaccine in newly diagnosed glioma. Their cognate antigens are unknown. Time point meaning: week 23, last vaccination. Each dose of the vaccine consisted of 300 ug of mutant IDH1 20-mer peptide, with topical imiquimod. Only in-frame clones appear in the TCRdb table, and some are missing; sequencing was by immunoSEQ multiplex PCR. The table lists about 55,000 clones, 75% to 90% of them singletons. The sequenced sample was PBMCs, obtained from a glioma patient whose treatment included an IDH1 peptide vaccine. These receptors were obtained from a man aged 35 to 55 with glioma.

The DNA of the CDR3 is TGTGCCAGCAGTGCCTCGAGGGGGGGAGGCTACGAGCAGTACTTC. As protein: CASSASRGGGYEQYF. The V and J genes are TRBV6-1 and TRBJ2-7; TRBD2 might be the D (7 bases). Germline lookup yields CDR1 MNHNS and CDR2 SASEGT. The length of the CDR3 is 15 residues. Trimming removed 4 bases at V and 3 bases at J, with 16 bases between.

J is TRBJ1-1 and V is TRBV6-1; the D is unclear. There are 15 residues in the CDR3. The ends were cut back, 5 bases at V and 1 base at J, with 14 bases in the middle. CDR1 MNHNS and CDR2 SASEGT come from the germline V gene. CDR3 in DNA: TGTGCCAGCAGTCCCAAAGACGCGGGGAACACTGAAGCTTTCTTT. It yields the protein CASSPKDAGNTEAFF.

V usage is TRBV7-2 and J usage is TRBJ1-5; 7 bases are a match to TRBD1. This CDR3 region has 16 residues. After removal of 5 bases from V and 3 bases from J, the junction contained 10 bases not matched to a gene. Germline V CDR1 and CDR2: SGHTA, FQGNSA. The DNA of the CDR3 is TGTGCCAGCAGCCACCTGCAAGGGGGCGACAATCAGCCCCAGCATTTT. Translating gives CASSHLQGGDNQPQHF.

This chain connects TRBV30 to TRBJ2-1; D is perhaps TRBD1 (6 bases). The CDR3 loop spans 14 amino acids. Germline V gene lookup returns CDR1 GTSNPN and CDR2 SVGIG (reference sequence). V lost 0 bases, J lost 4 bases, and 10 bases lay in between. The CDR3 DNA sequence: TGTGCCTGGAGTGTAGGGACACTTTACAATGAGCAGTTCTTC. As protein: CAWSVGTLYNEQFF.

Comment on this clone: The sample carries other DNA sequences with the same CDR3. The CDR3: CASSLGTVNTEAFF. In DNA, the CDR3 is TGCGCCAGCAGCTTGGGGACAGTGAACACTGAAGCTTTCTTT. This chain uses TRBV5-1 with TRBJ1-1, with D maybe TRBD1 (6 bases). Trimming cost V 0 bases and J 0 bases, with 6 bases left between them. The CDR3 contains 14 residues. Germline lookup yields CDR1 SGHRS and CDR2 YFSETQ.

This clone was detected a few times. The chain employs TRBV11-2 and TRBJ1-6; D possibly corresponds to TRBD1 (6 bases). The ends were cut back, 1 base at V and 7 bases at J, with 14 bases in the middle. The germline gives CDR1 SGHAT, CDR2 FQNNGV. There are 16 residues in the CDR3. CDR3 sequence: CASSLGGGLRNSPLHF. The CDR3 nucleotides read TGTGCCAGCAGCTTAGGGGGGGGCTTAAGGAATTCACCCCTCCACTTT.

This chain connects TRBV2 to TRBJ1-6; the D is unclear. CDR3 length equals 12 residues. Deletions cut 4 bases from V and 10 bases from J, with 8 bases between. Germline assignment: CDR1 SNHLY and CDR2 FYNNEI. The CDR3 is CASSVGRSPLHF. The CDR3 nucleotides are TGTGCCAGCAGTGTAGGGCGGTCACCCCTCCACTTT.

The count of this clone is one. This rearrangement joins TRBV2 to TRBJ1-2; 11 positions agree with TRBD1. The germline gives CDR1 SNHLY, CDR2 FYNNEI. J lost 4 bases, V lost 7 bases, and 5 bases had no gene match. CDR3 length: 14 residues. CDR3 sequence reads: CASKGQGAVYGYTF. The CDR3 nucleotides are TGTGCCAGCAAAGGACAGGGGGCCGTCTATGGCTACACCTTC.

In its sample, this clone was seen a few times. This chain joins TRBV19 and TRBJ2-2; D gene ambiguous. Germline lookup yields CDR1 LNHDA and CDR2 SQIVND (reference sequence). V was pared by 4 bases and J by 2 bases, with 8 bases between. This CDR3 has 14 amino acids. The CDR3 sequence: CASSSQHNTGELFF. CDR3 DNA sequence: TGTGCCAGTAGTAGCCAACATAACACCGGGGAGCTGTTTTTT.

The chain is built from TRBV20-1 and TRBJ1-2; possible D gene TRBD1, 6 bases. V lost 5 bases and J 7 bases, leaving 11 bases between the germline ends. The CDR3 contains 11 residues. Germline V gene data show CDR1 as DFQATT and CDR2 as SNEGSKA (reference sequence). CDR3 DNA: TGCAGTGCTCATAAAGGGGGTGGCTACACCTTC. It is translated as CSAHKGGGYTF.

This chain links TRBV5-6 with TRBJ1-3; no clear D. This CDR3 has 16 residues. Trimming left V 0 bases short and J 0 bases short, with 10 bases between. CDR1 is SGHDT and CDR2 is YYEEEE in the germline V gene. CDR3 sequence reads: CASSLVGPRSGNTIYF. CDR3 bases: TGTGCCAGCAGCTTGGTTGGGCCCCGCTCTGGAAACACCATATATTTT.

V gene TRBV11-2 combines with J gene TRBJ2-2, with D uncertain. The CDR3 is 15 residues long. From germline, CDR1 is SGHAT and CDR2 FQNNGV. The V gene lost 5 bases and the J gene lost 1 base, with 11 bases spanning the gap. The CDR3 loop is CASSRTVMNTGELFF. The CDR3 nucleotides read TGTGCCAGCAGCCGAACGGTTATGAACACCGGGGAGCTGTTTTTT.

In nucleotides, the CDR3 is TGCGCCAGCAGCTTGGACGGGCGGGGGGGGAGCACAGATACGCAGTATTTT. Its translation is CASSLDGRGGSTDTQYF. The V call is TRBV5-1, the J call TRBJ2-3, with 9 bases matching TRBD2. Trimming at V came to 0 bases and at J to 0 bases, leaving 5 bases not matched to a gene. Germline V gene data show CDR1 as SGHRS and CDR2 as YFSETQ. The CDR3 spans 17 residues.

The chain recombines TRBV5-1 with TRBJ1-1; 10 bases agree with TRBD1. The CDR3 is made up of 16 amino acids. V gave up 0 bases and J gave up 5 bases; unmatched junction bases: 7. Germline CDR1 SGHRS, CDR2 YFSETQ. CDR3 in amino acids: CASSLAERQGATEAFF. The DNA for the CDR3 is TGCGCCAGCAGCTTGGCGGAGCGACAGGGGGCAACTGAAGCTTTCTTT.

The chain has TRBV5-1 and TRBJ1-1, with a weak D call TRBD1 (5 bases). The V end was cut by 2 bases, the J end by 2 bases, with 7 bases between. Germline V gene sequence: CDR1 SGHRS, CDR2 YFSETQ. The CDR3 spans 13 residues. The CDR3 DNA sequence: TGCGCCAGCAGCTTAGGGGCCAACACTGAAGCTTTCTTT. Translated, it gives CASSLGANTEAFF. Based on the CDR3 plus reference TRBV5-1 and TRBJ1-1, the full variable domain is KAGVTQTPRYLIKTRGQQVTLSCSPISGHRSVSWYQQTPGQGLQFLFEYFSETQRNKGNFPGRFSGRQFSNSRSEMNVSTLELGDSALYLCASSLGANTEAFFGQGTRLTVV.

The chain couples TRBV19 to TRBJ1-3; 12 bases agree with TRBD1. V gave up 8 bases and J gave up 4 bases; unmatched junction bases: 15. The germline V gene encodes CDR1 LNHDA and CDR2 SQIVND (reference sequence). The CDR3 extends over 18 amino acids. CDR3 coding DNA: TGTGCCAGTCGGGCGACTCCGGGACAGGGGGCGGCCGGAAACACCATATATTTT. It codes for CASRATPGQGAAGNTIYF.

V and J are TRBV5-4 and TRBJ1-1, with 7 bases that match TRBD1. The CDR3 runs 12 residues. The germline V gene has CDR1 SGHNT and CDR2 YYREEE (reference sequence). Germline trimming cut 9 bases from V and 2 bases from J; bases unmatched to any gene: 4. This CDR3 is CATRGGNTEAFF. The CDR3 DNA reads TGTGCCACCAGGGGGGGAAACACTGAAGCTTTCTTT.

Relative to its sample, this clone is medium-sized. The chain joins TRBV27 to TRBJ2-1; D uncertain. The germline gives CDR1 MNHEY, CDR2 SMNVEV (reference sequence). V shed 4 bases and J shed 6 bases, with 7 bases lying between them. The CDR3 contains 12 residues. The DNA for the CDR3 is TGTGCCAGCAGTTCCTCGGGCAATGAGCAGTTCTTC. It encodes CASSSSGNEQFF.

This sequence joins TRBV9 and TRBJ1-1; 11 bases match TRBD1. Germline lookup yields CDR1 SGDLS and CDR2 YYNGEE. The CDR3 has 17 residues. Unmatched junction bases numbered 10, after V lost 0 bases and J lost 6 bases. CDR3 coding DNA: TGTGCCAGCAGCGTAGCCCCCGTGGGGGGACAGGGGGCTGAAGCTTTCTTT. It is translated as CASSVAPVGGQGAEAFF.

The rearrangement joins TRBV27 to TRBJ2-7; no clear D gene. CDR3 length: 14 amino acids. The ends were cut back, 6 bases at V and 0 bases at J, with 12 bases in the middle. The germline gives CDR1 MNHEY, CDR2 SMNVEV (reference sequence). CDR3: CASRDPESSYEQYF. The CDR3 nucleotides read TGTGCCAGCAGGGATCCCGAGAGCTCCTACGAGCAGTACTTC.

The rearrangement uses TRBV7-6 and TRBJ1-1, with D possibly TRBD1 on 5 matching bases. Germline CDR1 and CDR2: SGHVS and FNYEAQ. With 5 bases removed from V and 1 base from J, the gap between germline ends came to 8 bases. This CDR3 comprises 13 residues. The CDR3, as DNA: TGTGCCAGCAGCGCAACAGGGAACACTGAAGCTTTCTTT. It yields the protein CASSATGNTEAFF. Based on the CDR3 plus reference TRBV7-6 and TRBJ1-1, the full variable domain is GAGVSQSPRYKVTKRGQDVALRCDPISGHVSLYWYRQALGQGPEFLTYFNYEAQQDKSGLPNDRFSAERPEGSISTLTIQRTEQRDSAMYRCASSATGNTEAFFGQGTRLTVV.

A few counts support this clone. V usage is TRBV4-2 and J usage is TRBJ2-4, with D possibly TRBD1 on 5 matching bases. The germline V gene encodes CDR1 LGHNA and CDR2 YNFKEQ. The CDR3 covers 14 residues. The V and J ends lost 7 bases and 0 bases respectively, with 10 bases between them. In nucleotides, the CDR3 is TGTGCCAGCACCGACAGTCTAGCCAAAAACATTCAGTACTTC. Encoded protein: CASTDSLAKNIQYF.